The T cell receptor (beta chain) described here comes from a study of regulatory T cells in long-lasting Graves disease. General study findings and limits: Between persistent patients, a few thousand public clonotypes were shared, exceeding the approximately 940 shared between new patients. Persistent cases favored TRBV28, TRBJ1-2 and TRBJ2-5.

Sequencing libraries for TCR beta were prepared with iRepertoire HTBI primers and Arm-PCR of CDR3 regions. TCRdb used MiXCR to reprocess the multiplex PCR reads, holding one entry per CDR3 protein. Among about 470,000 distinct CDR3 sequences, just under 15% were seen once, and the ten largest hold over 15%. Time point indicated: newly diagnosed GD, antithyroid drugs for less than 3 months. PBMCs provided the RNA from which the TCR library was made. This clonotype was counted ten times or more. What it binds is unknown. The CDR3 length is 15 residues. V was cut by 6 bases and J by 3 bases, with 20 bases left in between. Germline V CDR1 and CDR2: DFQATT, SNEGSKA (reference sequence). These data also formed part of another study, on T cells in Graves' hyperthyroidism and ophthalmopathy. That study adds: First-round RT-PCR with HTBI primers amplified the TCR CDR3 region.

The receptor was derived from a woman aged 30 to 39 with Graves disease. The source material was peripheral blood mononuclear cells (PBMCs), sampled at new diagnosis, from a patient treated with antithyroid drugs. The J gene is TRBJ1-2, the V gene TRBV20-1; possibly TRBD1 for D (6 bases). The DNA for the CDR3 is TGCAGTGCGGCCGCCTACTCGGGGGCGGACTATGGCTACACCTTC. It encodes CSAAAYSGADYGYTF.